This entry describes one TCR beta chain. The V and J ends lost 2 bases and 1 base respectively, with 8 bases between them. Germline lookup yields CDR1 MNHNS and CDR2 SASEGT. The CDR3 is 15 residues long. The data are from a study of cytotoxic CD8 clonotypes in ibrutinib-treated CLL. Assay used: immunoSEQ multiplex PCR; TCRdb lists only in-frame clones, some missing. The table records approximately 80,000 clones, 86% of them present only once. The TCR sequence derives from a human donor with chronic lymphocytic leukemia. The sequencing used PBMCs, collected before ibrutinib treatment. The V gene is TRBV6-1, the J gene TRBJ2-2; no clear D. In DNA, the CDR3 is TGTGCCAGCAGTGAATTGGGCCTGAACACCGGGGAGCTGTTTTTT. Protein product: CASSELGLNTGELFF.